The rows below give T cell receptor beta chains drawn from one sample of a study of cytomegalovirus exposure and HLA in healthy donors. TCRdb keeps only in-frame clones here, not all; method: immunoSEQ multiplex PCR. In the table there are about 110,000 clones, approximately 84% of which are singletons. The specimen was PBMCs. Source of these receptors: a man aged 25-45 years in good health and CMV-seronegative. Each CDR3 is given with its conserved first and last residue. Fields, in order: CDR3 protein, V gene, D gene. D genes are given only for firm matches.

CDR3: CASIGTSGRNEQFF
V: TRBV2
D: TRBD2

CDR3: CASGQGASYGYTF
V: TRBV2
D: TRBD1

CDR3: CASGTSGFTDTQYF
V: TRBV30
D: TRBD2

CDR3: CASSYSTGYTEAFF
V: TRBV6-5
D: -

CDR3: CASSQDPRGNEQFF
V: TRBV4-1
D: -

CDR3: CASSPGTGFYEQYF
V: TRBV14
D: TRBD1

CDR3: CASSVRQGSTNYGYTF
V: TRBV5-1
D: TRBD1

CDR3: CASSASGTGSEQYF
V: TRBV27
D: TRBD1

CDR3: CASLGDTYTGELFF
V: TRBV7-9
D: -

CDR3: CAAGQGVSGANVLTF
V: TRBV6-5
D: TRBD1

CDR3: CASSWTGTSTDTQYF
V: TRBV5-1
D: -

CDR3: CASTPGGSPSYEQYF
V: TRBV6-5
D: -

CDR3: CASSYQENTEAFF
V: TRBV7-3
D: -

CDR3: CASRGAGGSTDTQYF
V: TRBV11-1
D: TRBD2

CDR3: CATSQERVSYEQYF
V: TRBV15
D: -

CDR3: CASSAGSSYNSPLHF
V: TRBV9
D: -

CDR3: CASSLTGGNQETQYF
V: TRBV9
D: -

CDR3: CASSLAGGNQPQHF
V: TRBV7-8
D: -

CDR3: CASSLVRLAGVPPYEQYF
V: TRBV5-4
D: TRBD2

CDR3: CAWTGLPSYEQYF
V: TRBV30
D: -